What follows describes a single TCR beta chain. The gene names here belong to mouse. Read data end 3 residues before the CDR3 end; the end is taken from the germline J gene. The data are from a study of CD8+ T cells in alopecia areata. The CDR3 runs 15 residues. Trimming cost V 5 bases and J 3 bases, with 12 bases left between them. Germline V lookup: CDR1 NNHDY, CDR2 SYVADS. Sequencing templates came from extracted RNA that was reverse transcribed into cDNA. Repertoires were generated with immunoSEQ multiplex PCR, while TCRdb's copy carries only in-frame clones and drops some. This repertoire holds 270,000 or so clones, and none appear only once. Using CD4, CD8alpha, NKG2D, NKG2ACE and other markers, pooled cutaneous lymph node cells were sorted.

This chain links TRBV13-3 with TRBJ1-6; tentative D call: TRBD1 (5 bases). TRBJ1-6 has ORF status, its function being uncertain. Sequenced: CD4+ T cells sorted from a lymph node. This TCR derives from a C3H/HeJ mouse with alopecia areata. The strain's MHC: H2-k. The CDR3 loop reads CASRLGHHYNSPLYF. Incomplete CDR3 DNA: TGTGCCAGCAGGCTCGGACACCACTATAATTCGCCC.